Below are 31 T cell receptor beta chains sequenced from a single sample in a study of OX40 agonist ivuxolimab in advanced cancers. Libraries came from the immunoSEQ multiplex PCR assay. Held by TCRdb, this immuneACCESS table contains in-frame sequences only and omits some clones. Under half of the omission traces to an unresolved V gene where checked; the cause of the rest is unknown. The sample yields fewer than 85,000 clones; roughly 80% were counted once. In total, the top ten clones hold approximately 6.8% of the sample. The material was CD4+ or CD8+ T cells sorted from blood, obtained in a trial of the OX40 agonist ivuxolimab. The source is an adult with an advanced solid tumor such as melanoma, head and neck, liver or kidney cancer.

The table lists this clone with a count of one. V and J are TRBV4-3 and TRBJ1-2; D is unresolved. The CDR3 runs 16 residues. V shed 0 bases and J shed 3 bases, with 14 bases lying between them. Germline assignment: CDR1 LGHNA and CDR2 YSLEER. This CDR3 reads CASSQDSGNKYYGYTF. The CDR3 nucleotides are TGCGCCAGCAGCCAAGACTCCGGGAACAAGTACTATGGCTACACCTTC.

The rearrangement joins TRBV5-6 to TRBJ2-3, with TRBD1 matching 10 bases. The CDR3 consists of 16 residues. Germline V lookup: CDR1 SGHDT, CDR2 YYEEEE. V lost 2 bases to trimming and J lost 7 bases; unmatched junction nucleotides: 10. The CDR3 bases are TGTGCCAGCAGCTTCCTCGACAGGGGGCAGGGATATACGCAGTATTTT. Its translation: CASSFLDRGQGYTQYF.

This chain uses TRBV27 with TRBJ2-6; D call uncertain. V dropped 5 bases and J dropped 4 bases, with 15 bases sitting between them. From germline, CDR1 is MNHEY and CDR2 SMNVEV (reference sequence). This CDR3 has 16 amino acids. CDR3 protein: CASSPPGPRGANVLTF. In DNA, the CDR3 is TGTGCCAGCAGTCCTCCCGGTCCCAGGGGGGCCAACGTCCTGACTTTC.

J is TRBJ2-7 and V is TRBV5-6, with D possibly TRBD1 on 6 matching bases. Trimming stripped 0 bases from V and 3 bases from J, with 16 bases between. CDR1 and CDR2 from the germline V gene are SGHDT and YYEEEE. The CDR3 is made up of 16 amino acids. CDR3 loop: CASSLGADSSLYEQYF. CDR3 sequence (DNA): TGTGCCAGCAGCTTGGGTGCGGACAGTTCTCTCTACGAGCAGTACTTC.

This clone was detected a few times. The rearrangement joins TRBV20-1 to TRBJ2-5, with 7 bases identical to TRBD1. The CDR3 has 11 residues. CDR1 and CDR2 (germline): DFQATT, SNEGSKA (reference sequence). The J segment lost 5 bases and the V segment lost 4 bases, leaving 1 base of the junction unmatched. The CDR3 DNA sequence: TGCAGTGCTAACAGGGGTGAGACCCAGTACTTC. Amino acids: CSANRGETQYF.

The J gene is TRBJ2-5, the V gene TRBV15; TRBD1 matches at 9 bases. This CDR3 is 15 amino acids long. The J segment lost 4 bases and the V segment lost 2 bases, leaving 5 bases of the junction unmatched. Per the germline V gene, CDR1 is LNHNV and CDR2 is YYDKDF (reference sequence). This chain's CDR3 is CATSRPGQGTETQYF. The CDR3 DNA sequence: TGTGCCACCAGCAGACCGGGACAGGGTACAGAGACCCAGTACTTC.

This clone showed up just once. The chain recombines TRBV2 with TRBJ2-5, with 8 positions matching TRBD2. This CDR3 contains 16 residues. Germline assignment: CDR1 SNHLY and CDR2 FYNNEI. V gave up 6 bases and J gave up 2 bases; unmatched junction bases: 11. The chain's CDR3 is CASRREAGAFQETQYF. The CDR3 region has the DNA TGTGCCAGCAGGCGGGAAGCGGGGGCCTTTCAAGAGACCCAGTACTTC. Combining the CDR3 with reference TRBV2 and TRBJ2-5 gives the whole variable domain EPEVTQTPSHQVTQMGQEVILRCVPISNHLYFYWYRQILGQKVEFLVSFYNNEISEKSEIFDDQFSVERPDGSNFTLKIRSTKLEDSAMYFCASRREAGAFQETQYFGPGTRLLVL.

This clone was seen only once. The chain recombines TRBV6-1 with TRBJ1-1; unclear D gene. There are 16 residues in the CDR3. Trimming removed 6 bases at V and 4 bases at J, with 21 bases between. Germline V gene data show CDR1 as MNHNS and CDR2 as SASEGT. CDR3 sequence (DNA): TGTGCCAGCAGGGAACCACTACGTAATGCCGGCACTGAAGCTTTCTTT. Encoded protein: CASREPLRNAGTEAFF.

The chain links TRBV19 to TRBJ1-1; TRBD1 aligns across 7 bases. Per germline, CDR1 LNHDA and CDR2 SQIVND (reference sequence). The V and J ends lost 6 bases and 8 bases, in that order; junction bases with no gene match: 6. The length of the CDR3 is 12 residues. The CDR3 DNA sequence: TGTGCCAGTAGCATACGGGGACAGGAAGCTTTCTTT. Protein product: CASSIRGQEAFF.

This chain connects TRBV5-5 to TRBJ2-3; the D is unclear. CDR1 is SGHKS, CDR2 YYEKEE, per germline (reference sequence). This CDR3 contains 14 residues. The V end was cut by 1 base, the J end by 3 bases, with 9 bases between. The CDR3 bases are TGTGCCAGCAGCTTGCTATTCAAAACAGATACGCAGTATTTT. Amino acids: CASSLLFKTDTQYF.

In nucleotides, the CDR3 is TGTGCCAGTAGCCCAGCGGCCAAGGTCGAGAATGAGCAGTTCTTC. Protein product: CASSPAAKVENEQFF. This chain uses TRBV19 with TRBJ2-1; tentative D call: TRBD2 (5 bases). The CDR3 consists of 15 residues. V was trimmed by 6 bases and J by 7 bases, leaving 19 bases between them. CDR1 and CDR2 (germline): LNHDA, SQIVND (reference sequence). Drawing the rest from reference TRBV19 and TRBJ2-1, the complete variable domain is DGGITQSPKYLFRKEGQNVTLSCEQNLNHDAMYWYRQDPGQGLRLIYYSQIVNDFQKGDIAEGYSVSREKKESFPLTVTSAQKNPTAFYLCASSPAAKVENEQFFGPGTRLTVL.

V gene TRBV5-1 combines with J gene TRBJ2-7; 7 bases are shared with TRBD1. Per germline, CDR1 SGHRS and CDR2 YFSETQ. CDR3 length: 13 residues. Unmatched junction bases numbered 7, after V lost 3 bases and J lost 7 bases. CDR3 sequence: CASSYTGVGEQYV. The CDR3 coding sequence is TGCGCCAGCAGCTATACAGGGGTGGGAGAGCAGTACGTC.

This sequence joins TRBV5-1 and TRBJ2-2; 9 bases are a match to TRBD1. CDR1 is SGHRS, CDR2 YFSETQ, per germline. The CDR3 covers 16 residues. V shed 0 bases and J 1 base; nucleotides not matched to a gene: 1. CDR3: CASSLETGGNTGELFF. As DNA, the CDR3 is TGCGCCAGCAGCTTGGAGACAGGGGGGAACACCGGGGAGCTGTTTTTT.

The CDR3 loop is CATSPGTQVGEQYF. The CDR3 DNA reads as TGTGCCACCAGCCCCGGGACGCAAGTTGGCGAGCAGTACTTC. The chain uses TRBV15 and TRBJ2-7; D may match TRBD1 or TRBD2 (5 bases each). CDR1 is LNHNV, CDR2 YYDKDF, per germline (reference sequence). This CDR3 is built from 14 residues. The ends were cut back, 5 bases at V and 6 bases at J, with 17 bases in the middle.

The CDR3 here is CASRGGANEKLFF. DNA for the CDR3: TGTGCCAGCAGGGGGGGAGCTAATGAAAAACTGTTTTTT. The chain employs TRBV14 and TRBJ1-4; a possible D gene is TRBD1 (5 bases). The CDR3 extends over 13 amino acids. Germline V CDR1 and CDR2: SGHDN, FVKESK. Trimming took off 6 bases at V and 3 bases at J, with 8 bases between the two ends.

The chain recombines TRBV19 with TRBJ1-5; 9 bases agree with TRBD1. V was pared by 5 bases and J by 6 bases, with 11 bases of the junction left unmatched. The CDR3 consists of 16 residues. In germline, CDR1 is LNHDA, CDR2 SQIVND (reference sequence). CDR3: CASSPSRDRAGQPQHF. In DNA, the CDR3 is TGTGCCAGTAGTCCCTCCAGGGACAGGGCAGGTCAGCCCCAGCATTTT.

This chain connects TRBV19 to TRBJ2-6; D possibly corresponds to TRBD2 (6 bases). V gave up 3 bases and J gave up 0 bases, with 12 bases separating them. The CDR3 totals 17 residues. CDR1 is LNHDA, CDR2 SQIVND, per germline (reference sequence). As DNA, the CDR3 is TGTGCCAGTAGTATTGGGGGGTCCGGCTCTGGGGCCAACGTCCTGACTTTC. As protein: CASSIGGSGSGANVLTF. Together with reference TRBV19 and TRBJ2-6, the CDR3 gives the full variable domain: DGGITQSPKYLFRKEGQNVTLSCEQNLNHDAMYWYRQDPGQGLRLIYYSQIVNDFQKGDIAEGYSVSREKKESFPLTVTSAQKNPTAFYLCASSIGGSGSGANVLTFGAGSRLTVL.

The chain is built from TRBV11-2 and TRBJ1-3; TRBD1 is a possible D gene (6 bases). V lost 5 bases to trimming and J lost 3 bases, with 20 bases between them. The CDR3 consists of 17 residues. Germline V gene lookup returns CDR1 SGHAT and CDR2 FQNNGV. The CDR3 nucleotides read TGTGCCAGCAGCCCCCGCTCTCCAGGGGCGGGTGGAAACACCATATATTTT. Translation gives CASSPRSPGAGGNTIYF.

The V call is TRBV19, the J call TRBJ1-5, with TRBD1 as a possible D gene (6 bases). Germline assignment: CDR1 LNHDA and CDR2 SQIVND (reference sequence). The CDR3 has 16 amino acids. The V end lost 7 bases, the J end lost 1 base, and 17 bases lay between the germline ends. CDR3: CASKIGGARSNQPQHF. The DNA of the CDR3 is TGTGCCAGTAAGATTGGGGGGGCGAGAAGCAATCAGCCCCAGCATTTT.

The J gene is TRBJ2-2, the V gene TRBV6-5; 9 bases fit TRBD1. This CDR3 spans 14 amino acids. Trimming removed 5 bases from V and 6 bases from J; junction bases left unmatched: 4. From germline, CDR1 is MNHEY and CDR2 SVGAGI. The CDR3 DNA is TGTGCCAGCAGTGTCACAGGGGGCGCCGGGGAGCTGTTTTTT. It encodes CASSVTGGAGELFF.

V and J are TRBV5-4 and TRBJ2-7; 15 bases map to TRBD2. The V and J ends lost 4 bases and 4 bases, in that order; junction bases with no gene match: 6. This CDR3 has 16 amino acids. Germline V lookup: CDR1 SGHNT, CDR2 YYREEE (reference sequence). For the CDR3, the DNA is TGTGCCAGCAGCGGCGAGGGACTAGCGGGAGGTTACGAGCAGTACTTC. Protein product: CASSGEGLAGGYEQYF.

The CDR3 DNA is TGTGCCAGCAGCTTATCGCAGGGGAGAGTCTCAGAGACCCAGTACTTC. It translates to CASSLSQGRVSETQYF. The rearrangement links TRBV7-8 to TRBJ2-5, with D possibly TRBD1 on 6 matching bases. Trimming pared 2 bases from V and 4 bases from J, leaving 17 bases between. The germline V gene has CDR1 SGHVS and CDR2 FQNEAQ. This CDR3 contains 16 residues.

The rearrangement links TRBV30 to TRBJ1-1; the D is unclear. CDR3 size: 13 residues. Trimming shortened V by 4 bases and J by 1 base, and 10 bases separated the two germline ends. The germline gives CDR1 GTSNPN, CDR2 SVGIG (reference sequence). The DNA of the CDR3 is TGTGCCTGGACTCCGGAGAGGAACACTGAAGCTTTCTTT. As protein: CAWTPERNTEAFF.

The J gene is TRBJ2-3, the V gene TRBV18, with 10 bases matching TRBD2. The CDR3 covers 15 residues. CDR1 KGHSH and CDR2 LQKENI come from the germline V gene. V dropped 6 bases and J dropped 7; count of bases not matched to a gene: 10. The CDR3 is CASSPPAGGTNTQYF. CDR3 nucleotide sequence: TGTGCCAGCTCCCCCCCAGCGGGAGGGACTAATACGCAGTATTTT.

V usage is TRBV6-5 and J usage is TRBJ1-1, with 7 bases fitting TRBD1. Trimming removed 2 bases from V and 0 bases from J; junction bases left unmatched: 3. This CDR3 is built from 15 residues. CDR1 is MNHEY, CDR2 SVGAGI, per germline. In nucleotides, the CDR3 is TGTGCCAGCAGTTACACCGGGACAGTGAACACTGAAGCTTTCTTT. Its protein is CASSYTGTVNTEAFF.

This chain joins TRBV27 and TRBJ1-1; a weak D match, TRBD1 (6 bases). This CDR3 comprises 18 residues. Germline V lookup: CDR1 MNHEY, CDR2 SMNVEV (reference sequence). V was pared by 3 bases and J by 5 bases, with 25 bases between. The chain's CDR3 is CASSFTRGGGNLETEAFF. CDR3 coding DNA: TGTGCCAGCAGTTTTACACGGGGAGGGGGTAACTTAGAAACTGAAGCTTTCTTT.

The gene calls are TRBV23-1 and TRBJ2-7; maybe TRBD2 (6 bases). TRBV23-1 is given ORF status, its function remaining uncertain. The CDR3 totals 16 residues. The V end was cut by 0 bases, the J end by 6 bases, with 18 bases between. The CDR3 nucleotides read TGCGCCAGCAGTCAATCTCGGTCTAGCGCTTTCCTCGAGCAGTACTTC. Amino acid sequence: CASSQSRSSAFLEQYF.

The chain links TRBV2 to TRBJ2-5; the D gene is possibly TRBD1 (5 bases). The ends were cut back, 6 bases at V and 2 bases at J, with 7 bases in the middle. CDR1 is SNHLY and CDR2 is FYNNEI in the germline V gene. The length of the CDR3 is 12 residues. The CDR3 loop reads CASRDRQETQYF. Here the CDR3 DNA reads TGTGCCAGCAGAGACAGACAAGAGACCCAGTACTTC.

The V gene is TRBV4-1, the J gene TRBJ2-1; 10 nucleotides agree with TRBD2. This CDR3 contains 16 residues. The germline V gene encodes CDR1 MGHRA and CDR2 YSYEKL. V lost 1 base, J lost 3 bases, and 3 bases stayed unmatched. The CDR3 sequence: CASSQALAGLYNEQFF. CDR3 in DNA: TGCGCCAGCAGCCAAGCACTAGCGGGGCTCTACAATGAGCAGTTCTTC.

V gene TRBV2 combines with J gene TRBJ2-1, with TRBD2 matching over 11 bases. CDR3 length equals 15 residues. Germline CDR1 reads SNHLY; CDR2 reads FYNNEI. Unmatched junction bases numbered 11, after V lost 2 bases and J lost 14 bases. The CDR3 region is CASSEKVLAGGGEFF. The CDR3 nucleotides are TGTGCCAGCAGTGAAAAGGTGCTAGCGGGGGGTGGAGAGTTCTTC.

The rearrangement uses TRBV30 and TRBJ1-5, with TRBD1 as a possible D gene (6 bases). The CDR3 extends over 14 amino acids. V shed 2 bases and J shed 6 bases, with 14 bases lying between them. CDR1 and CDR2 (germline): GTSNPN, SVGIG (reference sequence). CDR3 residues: CAWSTGGMAQPQHF. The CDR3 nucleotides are TGTGCCTGGAGTACTGGGGGCATGGCTCAGCCCCAGCATTTT.